This T cell receptor (beta chain) emerged from a study of blood T cells in healthy people across ages. The individuals who served as donors were healthy Caucasians living in Russia, aged about 6 to 90. Each sample gave at least 6 million isolated PBMCs. This CDR3 is 14 amino acids long. From germline, CDR1 is SGDLS and CDR2 YYNGEE. With V trimmed by 4 bases and J by 4 bases, 6 bases remained unmatched. For this clonotype: Its target is not known.

Study-level points and caveats: Estimated diversity across one million T cells was deemed an underestimate.

PCR was performed a second time for roughly 7 to 12 cycles using a sample-barcoded 5' primer and a J-beta primer mix. Each sample provided no less than 2.5 million CDR3-containing paired-end reads. TCRdb reprocessed the 5' RACE reads with MiXCR, giving one entry per CDR3 protein. The table records approximately 800,000 distinct CDR3 sequences, more than 50% of them present only once. The sample was blood. The clonotype comes from a man in his forties in good health. The rearrangement joins TRBV9 to TRBJ1-1; 8 bases are shared with TRBD1. The CDR3 is CASSPGGASTEAFF. The CDR3 bases are TGTGCCAGCAGCCCAGGGGGCGCCTCCACTGAAGCTTTCTTT.